This T cell receptor (beta chain) stems from a study of graft-versus-host responses after intestinal transplantation. Study information: Isolated intestinal, liver-intestinal, or multivisceral transplants were what recipients had. Recipients across the board were started on anti-thymocyte globulin induction, then kept on tacrolimus and steroids for around three years. Overall study findings and caveats: Detection of GvH clones occurred in recipient marrow, and some had their first appearance in ileum or blood.

In regard to this clone: Its cognate antigen is unknown.

Clones were sequenced by immunoSEQ multiplex PCR, and TCRdb holds only the in-frame ones, with some missing. The sample comprises about 88,000 clones, approximately 90% of which are singletons, and 0.3% to 0.35% rests with the top ten. Trimming shortened V by 4 bases and J by 0 bases, and 19 bases separated the two germline ends. Germline CDR1 LNHDA, CDR2 SQIVND (reference sequence). This CDR3 spans 18 amino acids. This receptor was identified in a human donor who was the organ donor for an intestinal transplant. This chain uses TRBV19 with TRBJ1-5; D may be TRBD1 (6 bases). Material: unstimulated CD4+ T cells sorted from spleen or lymph node cells, obtained before transplant. The CDR3 spells CASSTDSGGAYSNQPQHF. CDR3 in DNA: TGTGCCAGTAGTACTGACAGCGGGGGGGCTTATAGCAATCAGCCCCAGCATTTT.